The present entry profiles one T cell receptor beta chain with its context. Its specific antigen is unknown. Per-base quality was not reported, and no clone a single base away is much larger than it. This sample's time point label indicates: about 28 days (+/-7) after the second vaccine dose. The meaning of the sample's treatment or condition label: meningococcal conjugate vaccine given as trial control. Vaccinee samples were obtained from the UK trials COV001 and COV002, which included a single-blind randomized controlled phase 2/3 trial of AZD1222 (ChAdOx1 nCoV-19) in healthy adults. For TCRbeta chain sequencing, PBMC samples were collected from trial participants at day 0 and at day 28 after the second dose. The sample is drawn from a study of T cell responses to AZD1222 COVID-19 vaccine (dated by TCRdb to about 2021). Describing the broader study: TCR sequencing covered 230 or so trial participants: 200 to 220 given two doses of AZD1222 and about 26 given two doses of MenACWY control vaccine. Trial participants were enrolled by age into 18-55, 56-69 and 70-plus year subgroups, with approximately 150, 30 and 60 TCR-sequenced participants respectively.

The investigation overall reported the following: Because no day 14 peak-response samples were available, the repertoires could be characterized only after the peak T cell response. Conclusions about previously exposed vaccinees were limited because only five to seven AZD1222 recipients were SARS-CoV-2 seropositive at baseline. After two AZD1222 doses, both the breadth and the depth of spike-specific TCRs were significantly higher than at day 0 and than in MenACWY recipients. Nearly half of unique spike-specific TCRs reportedly recognized epitopes outside regions mutated in the B.1.351 and B.1.1.7 variants. In the small 56-69-year group, the increase in depth fell short of significance, most likely because of low power. Most participants were white British and females outnumbered males, and the authors suggested that clonal diversity may have been underestimated. CD4 TCRs associated with the vaccine covered the entire spike protein, and the dominant responses were in regions 160-218 and 743-854.

The CDR3 regions of human TCRbeta chains were subjected to immunosequencing. For the original study's pipeline: TCRs in the repertoires were matched against a reference library of SARS-CoV-2-specific TCRs that had been generated with the MIRA antigen-specificity platform. Breadth was defined as the fraction of unique TCRs that were SARS-CoV-2-associated, and depth was defined as the fraction of total T cells that were SARS-CoV-2-associated. Using the MIRA data, every spike-specific TCR was mapped to the spike region that the TCR reacted to and assigned to either a CD4 or a CD8 class. Log10-transformed breadth and depth values were compared by one-way ANOVA with Sidak's multiple comparisons tests. This is the immuneACCESS table as TCRdb keeps it, with only in-frame sequences that have V and J called. A part of the clones is gone; compared with another copy, unresolved V genes explain less than half, and the rest is unexplained. The DNA gave D and trimming, while V, J and clone size come from that table. The sample profile shows approximately 180,000 clones; roughly 91% of them were found once. Of the sample, roughly 1% falls within the top ten clones.

CDR1 and CDR2 are drawn from the germline V gene: SGHTS, YDEGEE. V loses 2 bases at its end and J loses 4 bases; junction bases beyond the gene matches: 6. From the cysteine up to the phenylalanine, the CDR3 has a length of 15 residues. Only the CDR3 DNA is retained, 45 bases long and in frame from the first base. This chain is built from TRBV5-8 and TRBJ2-3; 8 nucleotides in the junction match TRBD2. The sequence was obtained from an adult who received the MenACWY meningococcal vaccine as a control. The material sequenced was peripheral blood, taken 28 days after the second dose of the MenACWY control vaccine. The nucleotides read TGTGCCAGCAGCTTCGGACTAGCACGATCAGATACGCAGTATTTT. Translated, it gives CASSFGLARSDTQYF. Outside the CDR3, residues come from the reference TRBV5-8 and TRBJ2-3 proteins, so the full variable domain is: EAGVTQSPTHLIKTRGQQATLRCSPISGHTSVYWYQQALGLGLQFLLWYDEGEERNRGNFPPRFSGRQFPNYSSELNVNALELEDSALYLCASSFGLARSDTQYFGPGTRLTVL.